The 9 T cell receptor beta chains below were found in one sample sequenced in a study of CXCR3-negative and CXCR3-positive naive CD8 T cells. Study-level results: CXCR3-positive naive cells carried more hydrophobic TRB CDR3s than CXCR3-negative naive cells did.

No cognate antigen is known for these TCRs. Via 5' RACE with UMI labels, TRB cDNA libraries were prepared. TCRdb reanalyzed the 5' RACE reads and collapses them to one entry per CDR3 protein, without DNA. The table counts around 88,000 distinct CDR3 sequences; about 1% lies in the top ten. The sequenced material came from naive CXCR3+ CD8+ T cells from blood. Subset defined: CD45RO-CCR7+CD27+CD95- naive CD8+ T cells expressing CXCR3 (TNR3+). All receptors derive from a human donor in good health. Some clones in this sample may be carry-over from other donors' samples.

The chain employs TRBV6-6 and TRBJ2-3; the D call of TRBD2 rests on TCRdb alone, since no DNA is present to check it. Per germline, CDR1 MNHNY and CDR2 SVGAGI (reference sequence). The length of the CDR3 is 18 residues. The CDR3 region is CASSSELAGGPYTDTQYF.

This chain joins TRBV29-1 and TRBJ2-5; absent DNA, TCRdb's TRBD2 call cannot be checked. CDR1 SQVTM and CDR2 ANQGSEA come from the germline V gene. The CDR3 totals 16 residues. The CDR3 here is CSVEDEGLASQETQYF.

J is TRBJ2-7 and V is TRBV7-9; the TRBD1 assignment by TCRdb is unverifiable without DNA. Germline-derived CDR1 and CDR2 are SEHNR and FQNEAQ (reference sequence). The CDR3 has 16 residues. This CDR3 reads CASTSLPGGEAYEQYF.

This chain uses TRBV7-2 with TRBJ1-1. The CDR3 is 12 amino acids. Germline values: CDR1 SGHTA, CDR2 FQGNSA. CDR3 sequence: CASSLVGGEAFF.

The chain carries TRBV6-5 and TRBJ2-6; no DNA is available, so the TRBD1 call from TCRdb remains unchecked. The CDR3 extends over 17 amino acids. Per the germline V gene, CDR1 is MNHEY and CDR2 is SVGAGI. CDR3 residues: CASSPRGYLTGANVLTF.

This chain connects TRBV20-1 to TRBJ2-7; the TRBD2 assignment by TCRdb is unverifiable without DNA. The CDR3 has 12 residues. Germline V gene lookup returns CDR1 DFQATT and CDR2 SNEGSKA (reference sequence). The CDR3 region is CSTGLAYYEQYF.

The rearrangement links TRBV5-1 to TRBJ1-2; lacking DNA, the TRBD1 call made by TCRdb goes unchecked. The CDR3 runs to 16 residues. Per germline, CDR1 SGHRS and CDR2 YFSETQ. The CDR3 protein is CASSFGQGSGGYGYTF.

The chain uses TRBV7-8 and TRBJ2-3; TCRdb selects TRBD2, and the lack of DNA leaves this call unchecked. The CDR3 runs 21 residues. The germline V gene encodes CDR1 SGHVS and CDR2 FQNEAQ. The CDR3 loop is CASNLGFPGLAGGPHTDTQYF. Supplemented by reference TRBV7-8 and TRBJ2-3, the full variable domain reads GAGVSQSPRYKVAKRGQDVALRCDPISGHVSLFWYQQALGQGPEFLTYFQNEAQLDKSGLPSDRFFAERPEGSVSTLKIQRTQQEDSAVYLCASNLGFPGLAGGPHTDTQYFGPGTRLTVL.

The V call is TRBV7-9, the J call TRBJ2-5; with no DNA, the TCRdb D assignment of TRBD2 cannot be verified. This CDR3 is built from 18 residues. Looked up from germline, CDR1 is SEHNR and CDR2 is FQNEAQ (reference sequence). The CDR3 loop reads CASSALPLSASGQETQYF.